The T cell receptor beta chain under discussion was sequenced for a study of blood T cell repertoires in COVID-19. Authors' processing steps: For nucleated cells, counts were estimated from reference gene primer amplification. Assay: immunoSEQ multiplex PCR; the TCRdb copy retains only in-frame clones and omits some. That table gives V, J and clone size, and the DNA gave D and trimming. The sample comprises 300,000 to 400,000 clones, around 87% of which are singletons, and about 2.1% rests with the top ten. The table lists this clone with a few counts. Germline lookup yields CDR1 SGHRS and CDR2 YFSETQ. J lost 4 bases, V lost 1 base, and 4 bases had no gene match. CDR3 length: 15 residues.

The chain couples TRBV5-1 to TRBJ2-2; TRBD1 matches at 7 bases. The TCR sequence derives from a woman aged 60-75 years with COVID-19, enrolled during active disease. Sequenced input: peripheral blood. For the CDR3, the DNA is TGCGCCAGCAGCTTGACGGCAGGGGGCACCGGGGAGCTGTTTTTT. Translating gives CASSLTAGGTGELFF.